This TCR beta chain was recorded in a study of technical replicates of blood from several donors. The V gene end was trimmed by 5 bases and the J gene end by 8 bases; junction bases not matched to a gene: 16. Per germline, CDR1 MDHEN and CDR2 SYDVKM. The CDR3 consists of 16 residues. Profiling relied on immunoSEQ multiplex PCR, and the TCRdb table lists in-frame clones only, not all of them. The sample yields about 70,000 clones, roughly 97% seen once. The specimen was T cells isolated from PBMCs. The V call is TRBV28, the J call TRBJ1-2, with 8 positions matching TRBD1. The TCR comes from a human donor in good health. The CDR3 spells CASSPGTGVYLGGYTF. CDR3 DNA sequence: TGTGCCAGCAGTCCCGGGACAGGTGTTTATTTGGGGGGCTACACCTTC.